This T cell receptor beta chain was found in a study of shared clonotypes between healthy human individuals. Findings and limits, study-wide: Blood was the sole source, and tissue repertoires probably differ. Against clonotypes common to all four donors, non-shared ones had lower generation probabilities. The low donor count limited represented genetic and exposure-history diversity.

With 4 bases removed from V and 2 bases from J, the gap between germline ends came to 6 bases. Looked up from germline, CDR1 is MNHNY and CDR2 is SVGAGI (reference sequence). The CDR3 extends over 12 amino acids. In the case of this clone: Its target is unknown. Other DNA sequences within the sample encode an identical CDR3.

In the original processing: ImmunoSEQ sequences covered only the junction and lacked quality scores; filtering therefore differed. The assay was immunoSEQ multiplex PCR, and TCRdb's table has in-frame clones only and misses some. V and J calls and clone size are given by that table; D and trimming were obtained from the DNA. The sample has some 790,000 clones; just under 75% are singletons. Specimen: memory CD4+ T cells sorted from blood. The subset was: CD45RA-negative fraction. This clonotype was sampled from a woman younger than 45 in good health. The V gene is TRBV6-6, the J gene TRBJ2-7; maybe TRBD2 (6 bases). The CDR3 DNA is TGTGCCAGCAGTTGGGAGGCCTACGAGCAGTACTTC. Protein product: CASSWEAYEQYF.